The clone carrying this TCR beta chain was seen at least ten times. The source of the sample is a study of read filtering for tumor transcriptome and immune sequencing. Trimming cost V 4 bases and J 4 bases, with 7 bases left between them. CDR1 and CDR2 from the germline V gene are MDHEN and SYDVKM. The CDR3 spans 12 residues. The library was built from about 370 ng RNA with molecular barcoded adaptors for alpha/delta and beta/gamma chains. TCRdb reprocessed the reads via MiXCR and lists one record per CDR3 protein. This sample has over 50,000 distinct CDR3 sequences; roughly a fifth occur once, and the top ten carry over 12%.

The sequence was collected from a donor at least 40 years old with multiple myeloma. Sequenced input: a population of CD138-negative cells sorted from bone marrow. The chain has TRBV28 and TRBJ1-2; D remains unclear. The CDR3 spells CASSSNRYGYTF. The CDR3 nucleotides are TGTGCCAGCAGTTCGAACCGCTATGGCTACACCTTC.